A single sample is the source of the 29 T cell receptor beta chains below, sequenced in a study of blood T cell repertoires in COVID-19. The method was immunoSEQ multiplex PCR; TCRdb's version includes in-frame clones alone and lacks a portion of them. Counted here are around 250,000 clones, around 84% occurring once; the ten biggest clones make up under 7%. Sequenced input: PBMCs or T cells enriched from blood (not recorded which). The receptors stem from a woman aged 45-60 years who had been exposed to COVID-19.

This rearrangement joins TRBV6-4 to TRBJ2-3; 11 bases align to TRBD2. Germline CDR1 is MRHNA and CDR2 is SNTAGT. Losses at the gene ends were 6 bases for V and 3 bases for J; bases not matched to a gene: 5. CDR3 size: 15 residues. The CDR3 nucleotides read TGTGCCAGCAGCCGACTAGCGGGGAAGACAGATACGCAGTATTTT. Encoded protein: CASSRLAGKTDTQYF.

This sequence joins TRBV27 and TRBJ1-2; no clear D gene. Germline assignment: CDR1 MNHEY and CDR2 SMNVEV (reference sequence). The CDR3 spans 14 residues. The V end was cut by 5 bases, the J end by 1 base, with 11 bases between. The CDR3 spells CASSTLGFNYGYTF. DNA for the CDR3: TGTGCCAGCAGTACCCTAGGTTTTAACTATGGCTACACCTTC.

The chain is built from TRBV12-3 or TRBV12-4 and TRBJ1-2; 8 bases are shared with TRBD1. The trim removed 4 bases at V and 9 bases at J, leaving 4 bases unmatched. The CDR3 covers 12 residues. The CDR3 DNA is TGTGCCAGCAGTTACGGACAGGGTCGCTACACCTTC. Protein product: CASSYGQGRYTF.

This clone was detected ten times or more. The chain uses TRBV6-2 or TRBV6-3 and TRBJ2-7, with a possible D match to TRBD1 (5 bases). CDR3 length: 13 amino acids. With 4 bases removed from V and 5 bases from J, the gap between germline ends came to 12 bases. The germline CDR1 and CDR2 sequences are MNHEY and SVGEGT. CDR3 bases: TGTGCCAGCAGTTTCAGGGCGATAGACGAGCAGTACTTC. This encodes CASSFRAIDEQYF.

The chain carries TRBV9 and TRBJ1-1, with 9 bases identical to TRBD1. Looked up from germline, CDR1 is SGDLS and CDR2 is YYNGEE. The CDR3 sequence is 13 residues long. With V trimmed by 7 bases and J by 5 bases, 6 bases remained unmatched. CDR3 coding DNA: TGTGCCAGCGGACAGGGGACGTCGACTGAAGCTTTCTTT. The encoded protein is CASGQGTSTEAFF.

This clone has a count of ten or more. Within the sample, other DNA sequences also encode this same CDR3. The J gene is TRBJ1-1, the V gene TRBV6-5; D perhaps matches TRBD1 (5 bases). V was cut by 0 bases and J by 3 bases, with 11 bases left in between. Germline V gene data show CDR1 as MNHEY and CDR2 as SVGAGI. CDR3 length equals 15 residues. The CDR3 DNA is TGTGCCAGCAGTTACTCCCCGGGGGGAGACACTGAAGCTTTCTTT. Amino acid sequence: CASSYSPGGDTEAFF.

This clone was seen a few times. The chain is built from TRBV7-2 and TRBJ2-7; no definite D call. The CDR3 has 13 residues. Trimming pared 5 bases from V and 3 bases from J, leaving 11 bases between. Per germline, CDR1 SGHTA and CDR2 FQGNSA. The CDR3 reads CASSRTTLYEQYF. The CDR3 nucleotides read TGTGCCAGCAGCCGCACAACCCTCTACGAGCAGTACTTC.

V and J are TRBV27 and TRBJ2-3; 9 nucleotides align to TRBD1. The V gene's germline CDR1 is MNHEY and CDR2 SMNVEV (reference sequence). With V trimmed by 6 bases and J by 5 bases, 9 bases remained unmatched. The CDR3 is made up of 15 amino acids. CDR3 coding DNA: TGTGCCAGCAGCTTAACAGGGGGCTCGGGAGATACGCAGTATTTT. Translation: CASSLTGGSGDTQYF.

J is TRBJ1-2 and V is TRBV7-2, with D uncertain. CDR1 is SGHTA and CDR2 is FQGNSA in the germline V gene. There are 13 residues in the CDR3. The V end lost 2 bases, the J end lost 2 bases, and 6 bases lay between the germline ends. In DNA, the CDR3 is TGTGCCAGCAGCTTACCAGGAAACTATGGCTACACCTTC. This gives the protein CASSLPGNYGYTF. Complete variable domain (other parts from reference TRBV7-2 and TRBJ1-2): GAGVSQSPSNKVTEKGKDVELRCDPISGHTALYWYRQSLGQGLEFLIYFQGNSAPDKSGLPSDRFSAERTGGSVSTLTIQRTQQEDSAVYLCASSLPGNYGYTFGSGTRLTVV.

The chain couples TRBV5-4 to TRBJ2-2, with D maybe TRBD1 (6 bases). Per germline, CDR1 SGHNT and CDR2 YYREEE (reference sequence). The CDR3 sequence is 16 residues long. Between the trimmed V and J ends, which lost 4 bases and 1 base, there was a span of 14 bases. The CDR3 sequence: CASSQARGWNTGELFF. As DNA, the CDR3 is TGTGCCAGCAGCCAGGCGAGGGGGTGGAACACCGGGGAGCTGTTTTTT.

The V gene is TRBV29-1, the J gene TRBJ1-2, with TRBD1 matching over 8 bases. J lost 6 bases, V lost 2 bases, and 5 bases had no gene match. The CDR3 length is 13 residues. Germline CDR1 SQVTM, CDR2 ANQGSEA. CDR3: CSVERAQGDGYTF. Here the CDR3 DNA reads TGCAGCGTTGAACGAGCACAGGGGGATGGCTACACCTTC.

The rearrangement joins TRBV6-1 to TRBJ1-2; D gene unclear. The V end lost 1 base, the J end lost 4 bases, and 10 bases lay between the germline ends. The germline CDR1 and CDR2 sequences are MNHNS and SASEGT. CDR3 length equals 14 residues. Here the CDR3 reads CASSEVSPLYGYTF. DNA of the CDR3: TGTGCCAGCAGTGAAGTGTCCCCCCTCTATGGCTACACCTTC.

V gene TRBV19 combines with J gene TRBJ1-2; 7 bases line up with TRBD1. With 5 bases clipped from V and 5 bases from J, the junction kept 14 bases outside the gene matches. Germline CDR1 LNHDA, CDR2 SQIVND (reference sequence). This CDR3 contains 16 residues. Here the CDR3 reads CASSHTSRGRKYGYTF. The CDR3 DNA reads TGTGCCAGTAGTCATACGTCCAGGGGGAGAAAGTATGGCTACACCTTC.

The chain couples TRBV28 to TRBJ1-1; a weak D match, TRBD1 (6 bases). Trimming removed 6 bases at V and 5 bases at J, with 13 bases between. The germline gives CDR1 MDHEN, CDR2 SYDVKM. There are 13 residues in the CDR3. Here the CDR3 reads CASSPDRKTEAFF. CDR3 coding DNA: TGTGCCAGCAGCCCCGACAGGAAAACTGAAGCTTTCTTT.

This clone has more than one count but fewer than ten. The chain links TRBV29-1 to TRBJ2-7; a possible D gene is TRBD1 (6 bases). The CDR3 sequence is 15 residues long. Germline CDR1 and CDR2: SQVTM and ANQGSEA. Trimming removed 4 bases at V and 4 bases at J, with 20 bases between. CDR3: CSVAFGQTGVYEQYF. The CDR3 DNA sequence: TGCAGCGTTGCTTTCGGACAGACCGGAGTTTACGAGCAGTACTTC.

The V call is TRBV3-1 (or the pseudogene TRBV3-2), the J call TRBJ1-6; 10 bases align to TRBD1. V shed 6 bases and J 8 bases; nucleotides not matched to a gene: 10. The CDR3 spans 16 residues. CDR1 is LGHDT and CDR2 is YNNKEL in the germline V gene (reference sequence). CDR3 sequence reads: CASSLRQGAGDSPLHF. The CDR3 DNA is TGTGCCAGCAGTCTACGACAGGGGGCCGGAGATTCACCCCTCCACTTT.

The chain uses TRBV6-5 and TRBJ1-1; 9 positions match TRBD1. The CDR3 spans 15 residues. In germline, CDR1 is MNHEY, CDR2 SVGAGI. J was trimmed by 4 bases and V by 11 bases; bases with no gene match: 14. The CDR3 here is CALRPGTGWGTEAFF. In DNA, the CDR3 is TGTGCCTTACGTCCCGGGACAGGGTGGGGCACTGAAGCTTTCTTT.

The genes are TRBV5-5 and TRBJ1-5; D possibly corresponds to TRBD1 (6 bases). Germline V gives CDR1 SGHKS, CDR2 YYEKEE (reference sequence). The V gene lost 2 bases and the J gene lost 9 bases, with 18 bases spanning the gap. The CDR3 is 15 residues long. CDR3 loop: CASSFGQSISWPQHF. The CDR3 coding sequence is TGTGCCAGCAGCTTCGGACAGTCAATCAGTTGGCCCCAGCATTTT.

This sequence joins TRBV18 and TRBJ1-2; no firm D call. Trimming removed 3 bases from V and 2 bases from J, with 7 bases in between. This CDR3 region has 13 residues. Germline V gives CDR1 KGHSH, CDR2 LQKENI. CDR3 nucleotide sequence: TGTGCCAGCTCACCTGGCAGAAACTATGGCTACACCTTC. Translated: CASSPGRNYGYTF. The variable domain in full, completed from reference TRBV18 and TRBJ1-2, reads NAGVMQNPRHLVRRRGQEARLRCSPMKGHSHVYWYRQLPEEGLKFMVYLQKENIIDESGMPKERFSAEFPKEGPSILRIQQVVRGDSAAYFCASSPGRNYGYTFGSGTRLTVV.

The sample holds one count of this clone. The genes are TRBV25-1 and TRBJ2-1, with D possibly TRBD1 on 7 matching bases. The CDR3 consists of 15 residues. The V gene's germline CDR1 is MGHDK and CDR2 SYGVNS. The germline V and J ends were trimmed by 5 bases and 10 bases, with 21 bases remaining between them. The CDR3 DNA is TGTGCCAGCAGTTCCCCAGGGGGGCGCCTCAAGGAGCAGTTCTTC. The encoded protein is CASSSPGGRLKEQFF.

The V call is TRBV20-1, the J call TRBJ1-2; no clear D. The germline gives CDR1 DFQATT, CDR2 SNEGSKA (reference sequence). Trimming pared 3 bases from V and 8 bases from J, leaving 16 bases between. The CDR3 has 13 amino acids. The CDR3 loop reads CSASSGPTSGYTF. The CDR3 DNA reads TGCAGTGCTAGTAGTGGGCCCACGAGCGGCTACACCTTC.

The chain links TRBV4-2 to TRBJ2-1; 10 positions match TRBD2. This CDR3 has 17 amino acids. J gave up 9 bases and V 1 base, and 12 bases lay outside the gene matches. Germline V gives CDR1 LGHNA, CDR2 YNFKEQ. CDR3 nucleotides: TGTGCCAGCAGCCAAGCCACGATAAGCGGGGGGGCCGCTGAGCAGTTCTTC. Translating it yields CASSQATISGGAAEQFF.

This chain links TRBV19 with TRBJ2-2; 8 bases are shared with TRBD1. Germline V gene sequence: CDR1 LNHDA, CDR2 SQIVND (reference sequence). V trimming: 10 bases; J trimming: 5 bases; junction bases outside the gene matches: 6. The CDR3 runs to 13 residues. The CDR3 bases are TGTGCCACAAAAGGACAGGGAACCGGGGAGCTGTTTTTT. Its protein product is CATKGQGTGELFF.

This clone showed up just once. The chain combines TRBV5-6 with TRBJ1-5; 7 nucleotides align to TRBD1. This CDR3 has 17 residues. Trimming took 4 bases from V and 6 from J; bases not matched to a gene: 16. Per the germline V gene, CDR1 is SGHDT and CDR2 is YYEEEE. CDR3 sequence (DNA): TGTGCCAGCAGCGGCCGGGCAGGGGGAATGTGGGGTCAGCCCCAGCATTTT. It encodes CASSGRAGGMWGQPQHF.

This clone was observed a few times. The rearrangement joins TRBV29-1 to TRBJ1-1; 8 bases map to TRBD1. CDR1 SQVTM and CDR2 ANQGSEA come from the germline V gene. CDR3 length: 12 residues. The V and J ends lost 7 bases and 1 base, in that order; junction bases with no gene match: 2. CDR3 amino acids: CSADRGNTEAFF. CDR3 DNA: TGCAGCGCTGACAGGGGGAACACTGAAGCTTTCTTT.

The chain combines TRBV6-5 with TRBJ1-2, with TRBD1 matching over 7 bases. CDR1 MNHEY and CDR2 SVGAGI come from the germline V gene. Unmatched junction bases numbered 8, after V lost 6 bases and J lost 4 bases. The length of the CDR3 is 14 residues. CDR3 amino acids: CASSLVGGGYGYTF. The CDR3 coding sequence is TGTGCCAGCAGCCTTGTAGGGGGCGGCTATGGCTACACCTTC.

The genes are TRBV4-1 and TRBJ1-1, with TRBD1 matching over 7 bases. Trimming removed 0 bases from V and 6 bases from J; junction bases left unmatched: 7. Germline CDR1 MGHRA, CDR2 YSYEKL. The CDR3 length is 15 residues. CDR3 coding DNA: TGCGCCAGCAGCCAAGAGCCAGGGGGTCGGGCTGAAGCTTTCTTT. Translated, it gives CASSQEPGGRAEAFF.

The chain links TRBV5-8 to TRBJ1-1; perhaps TRBD1 as D (6 bases). Germline V gives CDR1 SGHTS, CDR2 YDEGEE. The germline V and J ends were trimmed by 4 bases and 0 bases, with 13 bases remaining between them. The CDR3 contains 15 residues. The CDR3 loop reads CASSRGGDMNTEAFF. CDR3 in DNA: TGTGCCAGCAGCCGCGGGGGGGACATGAACACTGAAGCTTTCTTT.

The gene calls are TRBV5-1 and TRBJ2-2; 10 bases map to TRBD2. CDR1 and CDR2 (germline): SGHRS, YFSETQ. The CDR3 has 17 amino acids. The V and J ends lost 3 bases and 5 bases, in that order; junction bases with no gene match: 10. The CDR3 protein is CASSSKSGGAMTGELFF. The CDR3 nucleotides are TGCGCCAGCAGCTCCAAGAGCGGGGGGGCCATGACCGGGGAGCTGTTTTTT.